This T cell receptor beta chain was recorded in a study of T-cell memory formation after mild COVID-19. Overall study findings and caveats: CD4/CD8 balance held among clones contracting day 15 to 85, and later expanders leaned CD4+. Clones which contracted sat mainly in CM and EM if CD4+, and in EMRA if CD8+. Some SARS-CoV-2-responding clones were already detected in memory before infection.

TCRdb reanalysed the 5' RACE reads using MiXCR and keeps one entry per CDR3 protein. This table holds about 140,000 distinct CDR3 sequences, 13% to 15% found once. CDR3 size: 16 residues. Germline CDR1 and CDR2: SEHNR and FQNEAQ (reference sequence). V lost 2 bases, J lost 0 bases, and 14 bases lay in between. Turning to this clonotype: Antigen: not known.

The sequenced material came from PBMCs or a T cell subset sorted from them (not recorded which). The genes are TRBV7-9 and TRBJ2-7; TRBD2 might be the D (5 bases). The sequence came from an adult woman who had mild COVID-19 (a few samples of this study predate the infection). Cell type and time point are not known. The CDR3 loop reads CASSLWIGISSYEQYF. CDR3 bases: TGTGCCAGCAGCTTATGGATCGGGATTAGCTCCTACGAGCAGTACTTC.